Sequencing of this TCR beta chain was carried out in a study of T cell repertoires in cytomegalovirus infection. On the study more broadly: Well-studied HLA-B-restricted CMV epitopes were used in the study alongside recently identified HLA-C-restricted ones. Indicated by public TCR beta signatures were CMV infection and matching HLA type. Study-level points and caveats: In two of eight donors, the top clonotype was HLA-C-restricted CMV-specific. CMV carriers having the relevant HLA were flagged by cumulative public TCR beta family frequency.

This CDR3 spans 18 amino acids. Germline V gene lookup returns CDR1 MGHRA and CDR2 YSYEKL. The V end lost 0 bases, the J end lost 10 bases, and 27 bases lay between the germline ends. TCRdb recomputed calls from the reads with MiXCR, one row per CDR3 protein. Counted here are around 310,000 distinct CDR3 sequences, 25% to 35% occurring once; the ten biggest clones make up over 15%. On this clonotype itself: What it recognizes is unknown.

The material sequenced was cultured PBMCs, taken from culture after CMV antigen stimulation. The receptor's source is a human donor in good health (CMV status not recorded). Some clones in this sample may be carry-over from other donors' samples. The V and J genes are TRBV4-1 and TRBJ1-1; D possibly corresponds to TRBD1 (6 bases). CDR3 DNA: TGCGCCAGCAGCCAAGAAAGGGTCGAGACAGGACTAAGGCTGGGAGCTTTCTTT. Translated, it gives CASSQERVETGLRLGAFF.